The T cell receptor beta chain under discussion was sequenced for a study of response to subunit inactivated influenza vaccine. Germline loops: CDR1 DFQATT, CDR2 SNEGSKA (reference sequence). The CDR3 is 14 residues long. Trimming removed 5 bases from V and 5 bases from J; junction bases left unmatched: 11. A single record per CDR3 protein comes from TCRdb applying MiXCR to the RT-PCR reads. The sample records over 400,000 distinct CDR3 sequences, roughly 11% being singletons. Remarks on this clonotype: What it binds is not known.

The study, taken as a whole, reports: Every seasonal influenza vaccination brings in few new T cells, the authors suggested.

The chain joins TRBV20-1 to TRBJ2-5, with 7 bases identical to TRBD1. The sequence was collected from a man aged 45-65 years who received an inactivated influenza vaccine. The sequences come from PBMCs from blood, collected roughly 47 days after vaccination. CDR3 region: CSAPRSTGMETQYF. The DNA of the CDR3 is TGCAGTGCTCCTAGATCGACAGGGATGGAGACCCAGTACTTC.